A selection of T cell receptor beta chains follows, all from one sample in a study of CD8+ T cells in alopecia areata. This table comes from immunoSEQ multiplex PCR, and its TCRdb copy is limited to in-frame clones, with some not included. The data show 270,000 or so clones, about 62% seen once. This material consisted of CD4+ T cells sorted from blood, taken at week 24, from a patient treated with tofacitinib. These TCRs come from a human donor with alopecia areata. Both conserved end residues are part of each CDR3. Size values are once, few and many counts, or a class for expanded clones, and some rows have none.

V | size | CDR3
TRBV9 | . | CASGREAGETQYF
TRBV4-3 | few | CASSQELLGGSPLHF
TRBV15 | once | CATSRGTGGQETQYF
TRBV28 | few | CASRGETQYF
TRBV6-1 | . | CASSGGQGTFPYGYTF
TRBV27 | . | CASSLAGGFNEQFF
TRBV10-3 | . | CAISGGDAAGNTIYF
TRBV10-3 | few | CAIRDPTGRKETQYF
TRBV27 | . | CASSLKGAQETQYF
TRBV14 | . | CASSQGRGGESSYNEQFF
TRBV6-5 | . | CASSYDRAGANVLTF
TRBV2 | . | CASCYDSPNGYTF
TRBV4-3 | . | CASSLRHLTGRNTEAFF
TRBV4-1 | . | CASSDLRGGANYGYTF